This TCR beta chain is drawn from a study of blood T cell repertoires in COVID-19. Using immunoSEQ multiplex PCR, the repertoire was profiled, and TCRdb retains in-frame clones only, with some absent. This sample has about 310,000 clones, with around 91% found just once. Across under 25 US areas, participants ranged in age from about 18 to 90 years. Participants' reported clinical history set cohort assignment. Sequencing used PBMCs or T cells enriched from blood (not recorded which). The source of this sequence is a woman in her thirties or forties who had recovered from COVID-19.

CDR3 sequence reads: CASSNTMSTDTQYF. DNA of the CDR3: TGCGCCAGCAGTAACACTATGAGCACAGATACGCAGTATTTT. The chain employs TRBV5-1 and TRBJ2-3; D remains unclear. Between the trimmed V and J ends, which lost 5 bases and 0 bases, there was a span of 10 bases. This CDR3 spans 14 amino acids. Germline V gene data show CDR1 as SGHRS and CDR2 as YFSETQ.